This TCR beta chain is from a study of T-cell reconstitution after alpha-beta-depleted transplantation in children. Study-wide results and caveats: From newly produced T cells came most of the T-cell counts and diversity one year after transplant. Reportedly, only several hundred clones from non-depleted graft cells drove alpha-beta T-cell counts at about two months. High day-60 TCRbeta diversity in some patients came from surviving recipient T cells and thymic progenitors.

The V gene's germline CDR1 is MNHNS and CDR2 SASEGT. The CDR3 has 14 amino acids. With 5 bases clipped from V and 5 bases from J, the junction kept 8 bases outside the gene matches. In this sample, this clonotype turned up many times. Antigen specificity is unknown. TCRbeta library construction was performed incorporating unique molecular identifiers. Using its own MiXCR run on the PCR reads, TCRdb lists one record per CDR3 protein. The repertoire holds 200,000 or so distinct CDR3 sequences, just under 6.5% seen once, with roughly 4.8% in the top ten. J is TRBJ2-7 and V is TRBV6-1; 8 bases agree with TRBD2. The sequencing here drew on PBMCs, taken before TCRalphabeta/CD19-depleted stem cell transplant. The TCR originated in a girl in the first two years of life with combined immunodeficiency, due to receive a stem cell transplant. CDR3 region: CASSPRTSRDEQYF. Here the CDR3 DNA reads TGTGCCAGCAGTCCTAGGACTAGCCGGGACGAGCAGTACTTC.